This is a list of T cell receptor beta chains from one sample in a study of blood T cell repertoires in COVID-19. Repertoires were generated with immunoSEQ multiplex PCR, while TCRdb's copy carries only in-frame clones and drops some. The sample has some 270,000 clones; approximately 83% are singletons. The sample was peripheral blood. The receptors were sampled from a woman aged 70-85 years with acute or convalescent COVID-19. Each CDR3 is given with its conserved first and last residue. Not every row has a clone size; where given, it reads once, few, many or a size class.

j_gene	abundance	v_gene	CDR3aa
TRBJ2-1	once	TRBV5-5	CASRISSSYNEQFF
TRBJ1-1	few	TRBV5-4	CASSWGGARNTEAFF
TRBJ2-7	NA	TRBV2	CASSYGTDLEQYF
TRBJ2-7	NA	TRBV5-1	CASSSQSYEQYF
TRBJ2-7	NA	TRBV5-1	CASSLGDLGEQYF
TRBJ1-6	NA	TRBV19	CASSIGGNSPLHF
TRBJ1-2	NA	TRBV10-3	CAISEFRDLRGYGYTF
TRBJ1-2	once	TRBV5-6	CASSLEGGVSYGYTF
TRBJ1-1	once	TRBV28	CASSLPNRALNTEAFF
TRBJ2-1	NA	TRBV2	CASSETVAGGHEQFF
TRBJ1-2	few	TRBV30	CAWRQSRDGYTF
TRBJ1-1	NA	TRBV5-1	CASSIQGAAEAFF
TRBJ2-1	NA	TRBV19	CASTVTGGSYNEQFF
TRBJ1-2	few	TRBV4-1	CASSQDIGGTAYGYTF
TRBJ1-2	few	TRBV11-2	CASSPGQGNYGYTF
TRBJ2-1	NA	TRBV4-1	CASSFAGDRSYNEQFF
TRBJ1-2	NA	TRBV5-1	CASSLQGPRDGYTF
TRBJ1-1	NA	TRBV19	CASSETGFTEAFF
TRBJ1-1	NA	TRBV19	CAGTYRGDTEAFF
TRBJ2-5	once	TRBV29-1	CSATPATRVQRGETQYF
TRBJ1-2	NA	TRBV30	CAWRGGSEGYTF
TRBJ1-2	NA	TRBV6-5	CASRRGDYGYTF
TRBJ1-6	NA	TRBV5-3	CARSHSSGLRGANSPLHF
TRBJ1-5	NA	TRBV19	CASTLGDRVNQPQHF
TRBJ1-5	NA	TRBV7-8	CASSLAGGFQPQHF